These 10 T cell receptor beta chains came from one sample sequenced in a study of shared clonotypes between healthy human individuals. Profiled with immunoSEQ multiplex PCR; TCRdb holds only in-frame clones, not every one. Seen here are approximately 2,000,000 clones, about 94% observed once, and the top ten hold around 1.7%. CD8 cells regarded as naive lacked CD45RO, were positively chosen for CCR7, and omitted terminally differentiated effector memory CD45RA+ cells. The sample comprised naive CD8+ T cells from PBMCs. The receptors were sampled from a young man in good health. Some clones in this sample may be carry-over from other donors' samples.

The rearrangement uses TRBV5-6 and TRBJ1-5; possibly TRBD1 for D (5 bases). From germline, CDR1 is SGHDT and CDR2 YYEEEE. Trimming cost V 3 bases and J 2 bases, with 9 bases left between them. The CDR3 loop spans 14 amino acids. CDR3 bases: TGTGCCAGCAGCTGGCAGGGTGGCAATCAGCCCCAGCATTTT. This sequence encodes CASSWQGGNQPQHF.

The CDR3 here is CASSPYQGHFSYEQYF. The DNA of the CDR3 is TGTGCCAGCAGTCCATACCAGGGACACTTCTCCTACGAGCAGTACTTC. The rearrangement links TRBV28 to TRBJ2-7, with D possibly matching TRBD1 (6 bases). Trimming removed 5 bases from V and 0 bases from J, with 17 bases in between. This CDR3 spans 16 amino acids. Germline loops: CDR1 MDHEN, CDR2 SYDVKM.

The chain recombines TRBV15 with TRBJ1-4; 7 nucleotides line up with TRBD1. V shed 5 bases and J 7 bases; nucleotides not matched to a gene: 10. The CDR3 is made up of 15 amino acids. CDR1 and CDR2 from the germline V gene are LNHNV and YYDKDF (reference sequence). CDR3 nucleotides: TGTGCCACCAGCGGAAGAAGGGACAGCACTGAAAAACTGTTTTTT. Its translation is CATSGRRDSTEKLFF.

About this clone itself: Distinct nucleotide sequences in the sample also encode this CDR3. The V gene is TRBV7-9, the J gene TRBJ2-7; D gene uncertain. The germline V gene has CDR1 SEHNR and CDR2 FQNEAQ (reference sequence). Trimming shortened V by 5 bases and J by 3 bases, and 8 bases separated the two germline ends. The CDR3 loop spans 12 amino acids. Here the CDR3 DNA reads TGTGCCAGCAGCCCAGGCGGCTACGAGCAGTACTTC. This gives the protein CASSPGGYEQYF.

The chain uses TRBV5-1 and TRBJ1-2, with 9 bases matching TRBD1. The CDR3 has 16 residues. CDR1 SGHRS and CDR2 YFSETQ come from the germline V gene. V was pared by 0 bases and J by 0 bases, with 3 bases of the junction left unmatched. For the CDR3, the DNA is TGCGCCAGCAGCTTGGCTTGGACAGGGGCTAACTATGGCTACACCTTC. It encodes CASSLAWTGANYGYTF.

This clone was counted only a few times. V is TRBV30 and J is TRBJ2-5; D remains unclear. CDR3 length: 13 amino acids. The V end lost 1 base, the J end lost 7 bases, and 13 bases lay between the germline ends. Germline CDR1 GTSNPN, CDR2 SVGIG (reference sequence). In DNA, the CDR3 is TGTGCCTGGAGTGATCCAGGTCTGGGGACCCAGTACTTC. Its protein is CAWSDPGLGTQYF.

This rearrangement joins TRBV28 to TRBJ1-1, with 10 nucleotides matching TRBD1. Germline V gene sequence: CDR1 MDHEN, CDR2 SYDVKM. After removal of 6 bases from V and 4 bases from J, the junction contained 2 bases not matched to a gene. CDR3 length equals 13 residues. The CDR3: CASRTGGVTEAFF. CDR3 in DNA: TGTGCCAGCAGGACAGGGGGCGTCACTGAAGCTTTCTTT.

This clone appeared a single time. The sample carries other DNA sequences with the same CDR3. The chain uses TRBV9 and TRBJ2-3, with D maybe TRBD2 (5 bases). Germline values: CDR1 SGDLS, CDR2 YYNGEE. This CDR3 is built from 15 residues. V gave up 0 bases and J gave up 3 bases, with 11 bases separating them. CDR3 region: CASSVGGRGTDTQYF. In nucleotides, the CDR3 is TGTGCCAGCAGCGTAGGAGGGAGAGGGACAGATACGCAGTATTTT.

This sequence joins TRBV28 and TRBJ2-1, with a weak D call TRBD2 (6 bases). This CDR3 has 16 residues. In germline, CDR1 is MDHEN, CDR2 SYDVKM. The ends were cut back, 5 bases at V and 0 bases at J, with 14 bases in the middle. This CDR3 is CASSPIAEHSYNEQFF. In DNA form, the CDR3 reads TGTGCCAGCAGTCCGATAGCGGAACACTCCTACAATGAGCAGTTCTTC.

The chain is built from TRBV19 and TRBJ2-7; D uncertain. Germline CDR1 and CDR2: LNHDA and SQIVND (reference sequence). V lost 3 bases and J lost 3, with 9 bases in between. This CDR3 comprises 13 residues. This CDR3 is CASSIGSNYEQYF. In nucleotides, the CDR3 is TGTGCCAGTAGTATTGGCAGCAACTACGAGCAGTACTTC.